The T cell receptor (beta chain) described here comes from a study of blood T cell repertoires in COVID-19. Across the whole study: Whether acute or convalescent, the COVID-19 samples came from the United States, Italy and Spain.

This table comes from immunoSEQ multiplex PCR, and its TCRdb copy is limited to in-frame clones, with some not included. Here the sample spans over 150,000 clones, almost 80% being singletons. With V trimmed by 3 bases and J by 4 bases, 2 bases remained unmatched. The CDR3 runs 15 residues. Looked up from germline, CDR1 is MGHDK and CDR2 is SYGVNS. Sequencing was done on a sample of PBMCs or T cells enriched from blood (not recorded which). The sequence was collected from a woman aged 45-59 years who had recovered from COVID-19. J is TRBJ2-3 and V is TRBV25-1; 12 bases are shared with TRBD2. The CDR3 is CASSETSGRPDTQYF. CDR3 sequence (DNA): TGTGCCAGCAGTGAGACTAGCGGGAGACCAGATACGCAGTATTTT.